Shown below are 28 T cell receptor beta chains from a single sample sequenced in a study of cytomegalovirus exposure and HLA in healthy donors. PCR used 60 Vbeta primers and 13 Jbeta primers. Assay: immunoSEQ multiplex PCR; the TCRdb copy retains only in-frame clones and omits some. Of under 200,000 clones listed, more than 65% were seen once; the top ten hold approximately 0.51%. The specimen was PBMCs. These receptor sequences come from a woman in her fifties or sixties in good health and CMV-seronegative.

This rearrangement joins TRBV5-4 to TRBJ1-2; 7 bases are a match to TRBD1. Trimming at V came to 1 base and at J to 2 bases, leaving 8 bases not matched to a gene. The CDR3 length is 16 residues. CDR1 SGHNT and CDR2 YYREEE come from the germline V gene (reference sequence). The CDR3 here is CASSLPRDRANYGYTF. The CDR3 nucleotides read TGTGCCAGCAGCTTGCCCCGAGACAGGGCCAACTATGGCTACACCTTC. The full variable domain, with the rest looked up from reference TRBV5-4 and TRBJ1-2, is ETGVTQSPTHLIKTRGQQVTLRCSSQSGHNTVSWYQQALGQGPQFIFQYYREEENGRGNFPPRFSGLQFPNYSSELNVNALELDDSALYLCASSLPRDRANYGYTFGSGTRLTVV.

The chain combines TRBV5-4 with TRBJ2-1; 10 nucleotides line up with TRBD2. Germline trimming cut 4 bases from V and 4 bases from J; bases unmatched to any gene: 5. The CDR3 consists of 15 residues. Germline values: CDR1 SGHNT, CDR2 YYREEE (reference sequence). The CDR3 sequence is CASSTSSGSYNEQFF. The CDR3 region has the DNA TGTGCCAGCAGCACTTCTAGCGGGAGTTACAATGAGCAGTTCTTC.

The J gene is TRBJ1-1, the V gene TRBV4-1; D perhaps matches TRBD1 (6 bases). Trimming stripped 0 bases from V and 1 base from J, with 12 bases between. CDR1 is MGHRA, CDR2 YSYEKL, per germline. The CDR3 covers 16 residues. The CDR3 DNA is TGCGCCAGCAGCCAAGATTTAGGACAGTGGAACACTGAAGCTTTCTTT. Protein: CASSQDLGQWNTEAFF.

V is TRBV30 and J is TRBJ2-2; D may be TRBD2 (5 bases). CDR3 length: 13 residues. From germline, CDR1 is GTSNPN and CDR2 SVGIG (reference sequence). Trimming took off 2 bases at V and 6 bases at J, with 10 bases between the two ends. CDR3: CAWSLGSAGELFF. For the CDR3, the DNA is TGTGCCTGGAGTCTAGGTAGCGCCGGGGAGCTGTTTTTT.

The V gene is TRBV30, the J gene TRBJ1-1, with a possible D match to TRBD1 (5 bases). This CDR3 has 14 residues. The germline gives CDR1 GTSNPN, CDR2 SVGIG (reference sequence). Trimming pared 1 base from V and 0 bases from J, leaving 9 bases between. The CDR3 region is CAWSAGLMNTEAFF. CDR3 in DNA: TGTGCCTGGAGTGCGGGACTGATGAACACTGAAGCTTTCTTT.

The chain employs TRBV5-6 and TRBJ1-3; weak D call: TRBD1 (5 bases). This CDR3 contains 13 residues. Trimming cost V 1 base and J 10 bases, with 12 bases left between them. Per the germline V gene, CDR1 is SGHDT and CDR2 is YYEEEE. The chain's CDR3 is CASSLSVGETIYF. CDR3 sequence (DNA): TGTGCCAGCAGCTTGTCGGTAGGGGAAACCATATATTTT.

The V and J genes are TRBV2 and TRBJ1-1; D is unclear. CDR1 and CDR2 from the germline V gene are SNHLY and FYNNEI. This CDR3 contains 13 residues. V dropped 7 bases and J dropped 1 base, with 10 bases sitting between them. The CDR3 nucleotides read TGTGCCAGCACCGACATGCGGAACACTGAAGCTTTCTTT. It codes for CASTDMRNTEAFF.

This chain links TRBV6-4 with TRBJ1-5, with TRBD1 matching over 8 bases. After removal of 3 bases from V and 7 bases from J, the junction contained 5 bases not matched to a gene. CDR3 length: 14 amino acids. The germline CDR1 and CDR2 sequences are MRHNA and SNTAGT. The CDR3 sequence is CASSEQGGRQPQHF. CDR3 in DNA: TGTGCCAGCAGTGAACAGGGGGGTAGGCAGCCCCAGCATTTT.

Only one count was recorded for this clone. The CDR3 spells CASSPGIGGAYNEQFF. As DNA, the CDR3 is TGTGCCAGCAGCCCCGGCATAGGGGGCGCCTACAATGAGCAGTTCTTC. The chain employs TRBV7-6 and TRBJ2-1; 7 bases align to TRBD1. The CDR3 is made up of 16 amino acids. Germline lookup yields CDR1 SGHVS and CDR2 FNYEAQ. V lost 5 bases and J lost 2; bases outside the gene matches: 9.

The J gene is TRBJ2-1, the V gene TRBV30; TRBD1 matches 7 bases. CDR1 and CDR2 from the germline V gene are GTSNPN and SVGIG (reference sequence). The CDR3 has 13 amino acids. V dropped 5 bases and J dropped 3; count of bases not matched to a gene: 4. CDR3 amino acids: CAWEQGYYNEQFF. The CDR3 bases are TGTGCCTGGGAACAGGGGTACTACAATGAGCAGTTCTTC.

This clone turned up a few times. The chain employs TRBV30 and TRBJ2-1; a possible D gene is TRBD2 (7 bases). CDR3 length: 14 amino acids. Germline CDR1 is GTSNPN and CDR2 is SVGIG (reference sequence). Trimming removed 2 bases from V and 4 bases from J, with 12 bases in between. The CDR3, as DNA: TGTGCCTGGAGTTTGGGGGGGGCTTACAATGAGCAGTTCTTC. This gives the protein CAWSLGGAYNEQFF.

V is TRBV7-9 and J is TRBJ2-1; the D is unclear. This CDR3 spans 11 amino acids. The germline V gene encodes CDR1 SEHNR and CDR2 FQNEAQ (reference sequence). Trimming shortened V by 3 bases and J by 14 bases, and 11 bases separated the two germline ends. The CDR3 protein is CASSLGHWEFF. The CDR3 DNA is TGTGCCAGCAGCTTGGGCCACTGGGAGTTCTTC.

V usage is TRBV5-1 and J usage is TRBJ2-2; 9 bases are shared with TRBD1. Trimming cost V 4 bases and J 5 bases; bases outside gene matches: 3. Looked up from germline, CDR1 is SGHRS and CDR2 is YFSETQ. This CDR3 is 14 amino acids long. CDR3 sequence reads: CASSPDRGTGELFF. The CDR3, as DNA: TGCGCCAGCAGCCCGGACAGGGGTACCGGGGAGCTGTTTTTT. Supplemented by reference TRBV5-1 and TRBJ2-2, the full variable domain reads KAGVTQTPRYLIKTRGQQVTLSCSPISGHRSVSWYQQTPGQGLQFLFEYFSETQRNKGNFPGRFSGRQFSNSRSEMNVSTLELGDSALYLCASSPDRGTGELFFGEGSRLTVL.

The chain combines TRBV5-5 with TRBJ2-6, with D perhaps TRBD2 (6 bases). Germline-derived CDR1 and CDR2 are SGHKS and YYEKEE (reference sequence). V lost 7 bases, J lost 0 bases, and 14 bases lay in between. This CDR3 spans 16 amino acids. The CDR3 bases are TGTGCCAGCGGAGCTAGCGACCCCTCTGGGGCCAACGTCCTGACTTTC. Protein: CASGASDPSGANVLTF.

The chain has TRBV6-1 and TRBJ2-3; 8 positions agree with TRBD2. The CDR3 sequence is 17 residues long. V shed 1 base and J 5 bases; nucleotides not matched to a gene: 11. Germline CDR1 is MNHNS and CDR2 is SASEGT. In DNA form, the CDR3 reads TGTGCCAGCAGTGAAGTCTCGTCCGGGAGGGGCAAAGATACGCAGTATTTT. Translated: CASSEVSSGRGKDTQYF.

V is TRBV7-9 and J is TRBJ2-7; 11 bases align to TRBD1. The CDR3 is 16 residues long. The V gene's germline CDR1 is SEHNR and CDR2 FQNEAQ (reference sequence). Trimming took 1 base from V and 2 from J; bases not matched to a gene: 4. CDR3 amino acids: CASSLGTGGLTYEQYF. CDR3 coding DNA: TGTGCCAGCAGCTTAGGGACAGGGGGCCTCACCTACGAGCAGTACTTC.

The chain combines TRBV28 with TRBJ2-1; 11 nucleotides align to TRBD1. V shed 6 bases and J 8 bases; nucleotides not matched to a gene: 15. The CDR3 spans 17 residues. CDR1 MDHEN and CDR2 SYDVKM come from the germline V gene. The CDR3, as DNA: TGTGCCAGCAGGCCAACCCCCGGGACAGGGGGGGACGATGAGCAGTTCTTC. Its protein product is CASRPTPGTGGDDEQFF.

The genes are TRBV10-2 and TRBJ1-5; D ambiguous. This CDR3 is built from 14 residues. V lost 2 bases to trimming and J lost 0 bases, with 5 bases between them. Germline V gene sequence: CDR1 WSHSY, CDR2 SAAADI. The CDR3 coding sequence is TGCGCCAGCAGTGAGACAAATAGCAATCAGCCCCAGCATTTT. Residues: CASSETNSNQPQHF.

V usage is TRBV5-1 and J usage is TRBJ2-1; 10 bases align to TRBD2. This CDR3 is built from 14 residues. J gave up 6 bases and V 4 bases, and 4 bases lay outside the gene matches. CDR1 is SGHRS and CDR2 is YFSETQ in the germline V gene. CDR3 bases: TGCGCCAGCAGCGTAGCTAGCGGGAGCAATGAGCAGTTCTTC. Translation gives CASSVASGSNEQFF.

The genes are TRBV7-8 and TRBJ2-7, with 7 bases that match TRBD1. The CDR3 spans 14 residues. Germline lookup yields CDR1 SGHVS and CDR2 FQNEAQ. After removal of 1 base from V and 2 bases from J, the junction contained 2 bases not matched to a gene. In DNA, the CDR3 is TGTGCCAGCAGCTTAGTTGACAGGGCCTACGAGCAGTACTTC. Its protein product is CASSLVDRAYEQYF.

The chain combines TRBV18 with TRBJ1-5, with a weak D call TRBD1 (6 bases). The length of the CDR3 is 13 residues. Germline CDR1 is KGHSH and CDR2 is LQKENI. Trimming removed 4 bases from V and 4 bases from J, with 8 bases in between. CDR3: CASSRDTNQPQHF. The CDR3 nucleotides read TGTGCCAGCTCACGGGACACGAATCAGCCCCAGCATTTT.

J is TRBJ2-3 and V is TRBV7-3; 8 bases line up with TRBD2. The CDR3 length is 16 residues. Germline CDR1 SGHTA, CDR2 FQGTGA. V was clipped by 0 bases and J by 3 bases; unmatched bases: 5. The CDR3 spells CASSLTVAGKTDTQYF. CDR3 sequence (DNA): TGTGCCAGCAGCTTAACTGTAGCGGGGAAGACAGATACGCAGTATTTT.

The chain recombines TRBV28 with TRBJ1-2, with TRBD1 identical over 9 bases. The CDR3 spans 13 residues. The germline V gene has CDR1 MDHEN and CDR2 SYDVKM. V shed 11 bases, J shed 8 bases, and the junction held 12 bases outside the gene matches. The CDR3 DNA sequence: TGTGCCTCCATGCAACGGGACAGGGTCGGCTACACCTTC. Translation gives CASMQRDRVGYTF.

As DNA, the CDR3 is TGTGCCAGCAGCCAAGAGGGGGCCTGGACCGATACGCAGTATTTT. Protein product: CASSQEGAWTDTQYF. V usage is TRBV4-2 and J usage is TRBJ2-3; possible D gene TRBD1, 6 bases. V lost 0 bases and J lost 6, with 13 bases in between. Germline V gene data show CDR1 as LGHNA and CDR2 as YNFKEQ. This CDR3 is 15 amino acids long.

The chain joins TRBV10-3 to TRBJ2-7; D may be TRBD2 (6 bases). CDR1 and CDR2 from the germline V gene are ENHRY and SYGVKD. The V end was cut by 3 bases, the J end by 7 bases, with 22 bases between. The CDR3 runs to 16 residues. For the CDR3, the DNA is TGTGCCATCAGTGATCGCAAGGATCGAGCCAGCGGGGAGCAGTACTTC. Translating gives CAISDRKDRASGEQYF.

The gene calls are TRBV2 and TRBJ2-7; 8 nucleotides line up with TRBD1. Germline V gene lookup returns CDR1 SNHLY and CDR2 FYNNEI. This CDR3 has 14 residues. V gave up 6 bases and J gave up 0 bases; unmatched junction bases: 4. The CDR3 DNA follows: TGTGCCAGCAGGAGGACAGGGAGCTCCTACGAGCAGTACTTC. As protein: CASRRTGSSYEQYF.

The J gene is TRBJ1-1, the V gene TRBV7-2; TRBD1 might be the D (5 bases). The V gene's germline CDR1 is SGHTA and CDR2 FQGNSA. CDR3 size: 13 residues. V lost 2 bases to trimming and J lost 10 bases, with 14 bases between them. The DNA for the CDR3 is TGTGCCAGCAGCTTAAGGGGATTCGGTGGAGCTTTCTTT. Encoded protein: CASSLRGFGGAFF.

This chain uses TRBV7-8 with TRBJ2-3; D may be TRBD2 (5 bases). V was shortened by 2 bases and J by 3 bases, with 12 bases between the two germline ends. This CDR3 comprises 15 residues. Germline V gene data show CDR1 as SGHVS and CDR2 as FQNEAQ. The CDR3 nucleotides read TGTGCCAGCAGCTTACTAGCTCAGGCGACAGATACGCAGTATTTT. This codes for CASSLLAQATDTQYF.